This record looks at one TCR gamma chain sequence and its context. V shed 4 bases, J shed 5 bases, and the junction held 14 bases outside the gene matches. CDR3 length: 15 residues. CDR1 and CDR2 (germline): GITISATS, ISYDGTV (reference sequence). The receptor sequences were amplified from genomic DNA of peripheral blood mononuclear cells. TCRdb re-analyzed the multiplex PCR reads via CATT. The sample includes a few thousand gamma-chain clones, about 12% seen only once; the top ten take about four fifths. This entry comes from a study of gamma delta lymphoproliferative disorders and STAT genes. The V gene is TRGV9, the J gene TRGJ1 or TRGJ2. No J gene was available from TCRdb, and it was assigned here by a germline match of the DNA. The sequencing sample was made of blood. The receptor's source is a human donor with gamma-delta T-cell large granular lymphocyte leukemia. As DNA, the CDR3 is TGTGCCTTGTGGGAACCACCTCGAGGGGATTATAAGAAACTCTTT. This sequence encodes CALWEPPRGDYKKLF.